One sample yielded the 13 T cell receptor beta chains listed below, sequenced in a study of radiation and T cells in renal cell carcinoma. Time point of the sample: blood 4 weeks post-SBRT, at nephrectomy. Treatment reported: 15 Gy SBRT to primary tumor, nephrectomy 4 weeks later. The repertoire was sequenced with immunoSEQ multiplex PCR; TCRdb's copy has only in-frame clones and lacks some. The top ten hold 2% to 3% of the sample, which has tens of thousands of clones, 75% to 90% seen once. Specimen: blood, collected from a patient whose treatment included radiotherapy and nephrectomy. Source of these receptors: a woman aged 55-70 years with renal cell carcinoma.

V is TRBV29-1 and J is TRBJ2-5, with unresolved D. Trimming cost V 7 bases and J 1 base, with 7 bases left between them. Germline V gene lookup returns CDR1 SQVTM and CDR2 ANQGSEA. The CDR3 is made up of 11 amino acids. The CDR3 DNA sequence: TGCAGCGCCACACCCCAAGAGACCCAGTACTTC. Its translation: CSATPQETQYF.

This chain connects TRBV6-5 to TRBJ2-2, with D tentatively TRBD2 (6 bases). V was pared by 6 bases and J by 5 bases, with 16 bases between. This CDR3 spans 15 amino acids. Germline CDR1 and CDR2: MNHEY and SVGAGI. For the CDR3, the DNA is TGTGCCAGCAGCCCACGAGGAGGGGCAACCGGGGAGCTGTTTTTT. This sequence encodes CASSPRGGATGELFF.

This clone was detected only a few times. The CDR3 spells CASKYRTNTEAFF. The DNA of the CDR3 is TGTGCCAGCAAATACAGGACGAACACTGAAGCTTTCTTT. The J gene is TRBJ1-1, the V gene TRBV6-1, with D maybe TRBD1 (5 bases). The CDR3 is made up of 13 amino acids. Germline CDR1 is MNHNS and CDR2 is SASEGT. The V gene lost 7 bases and the J gene lost 1 base, with 10 bases spanning the gap.

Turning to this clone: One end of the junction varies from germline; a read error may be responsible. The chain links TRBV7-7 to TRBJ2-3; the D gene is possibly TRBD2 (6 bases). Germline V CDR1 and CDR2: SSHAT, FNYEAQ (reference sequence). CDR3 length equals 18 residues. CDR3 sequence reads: CASRDGGFEVGRTDTQYF. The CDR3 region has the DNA TGTGCTAGCAGGGACGGGGGATTCGAAGTGGGCCGCACAGATACGCAGTATTTT.

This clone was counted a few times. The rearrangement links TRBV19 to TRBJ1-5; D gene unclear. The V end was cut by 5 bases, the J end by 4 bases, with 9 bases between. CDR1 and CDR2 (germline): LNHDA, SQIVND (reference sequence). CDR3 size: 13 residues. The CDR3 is CASSSTGNQPQHF. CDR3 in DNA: TGTGCCAGTAGTTCGACTGGGAATCAGCCCCAGCATTTT.

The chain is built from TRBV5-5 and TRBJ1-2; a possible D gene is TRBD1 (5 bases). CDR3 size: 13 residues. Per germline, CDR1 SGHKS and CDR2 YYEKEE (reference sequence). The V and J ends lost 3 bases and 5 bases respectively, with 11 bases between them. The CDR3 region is CASSSQGLYGYTF. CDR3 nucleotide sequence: TGTGCCAGCAGCTCCCAGGGCCTATATGGCTACACCTTC.

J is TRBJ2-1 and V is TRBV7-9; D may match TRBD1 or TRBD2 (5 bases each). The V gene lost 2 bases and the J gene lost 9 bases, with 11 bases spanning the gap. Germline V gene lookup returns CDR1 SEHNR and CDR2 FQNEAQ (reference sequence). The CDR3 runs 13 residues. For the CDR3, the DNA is TGTGCCAGCAGCTTAAGAGGGGTAGGTGAGCAGTTCTTC. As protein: CASSLRGVGEQFF. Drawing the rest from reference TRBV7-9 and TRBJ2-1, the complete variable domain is DTGVSQNPRHKITKRGQNVTFRCDPISEHNRLYWYRQTLGQGPEFLTYFQNEAQLEKSRLLSDRFSAERPKGSFSTLEIQRTEQGDSAMYLCASSLRGVGEQFFGPGTRLTVL.

CDR3 sequence (DNA): TGTGCCAGCTCACCTCAGAGGGACGCCAGCTACGAGCAGTACTTC. Its protein product is CASSPQRDASYEQYF. The gene calls are TRBV18 and TRBJ2-7; D is perhaps TRBD1 or TRBD2 (5 bases each). Germline V lookup: CDR1 KGHSH, CDR2 LQKENI. This CDR3 spans 15 amino acids. V lost 3 bases, J lost 3 bases, and 15 bases lay in between. The variable domain in full, with the rest retrieved from reference TRBV18 and TRBJ2-7, is NAGVMQNPRHLVRRRGQEARLRCSPMKGHSHVYWYRQLPEEGLKFMVYLQKENIIDESGMPKERFSAEFPKEGPSILRIQQVVRGDSAAYFCASSPQRDASYEQYFGPGTRLTVT.

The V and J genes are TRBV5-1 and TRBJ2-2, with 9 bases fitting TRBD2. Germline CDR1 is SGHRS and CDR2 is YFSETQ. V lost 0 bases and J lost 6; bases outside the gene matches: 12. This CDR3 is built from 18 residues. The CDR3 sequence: CASSLVRGDSGRAGELFF. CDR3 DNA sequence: TGCGCCAGCAGCTTGGTGCGGGGCGATAGCGGGAGAGCCGGGGAGCTGTTTTTT.

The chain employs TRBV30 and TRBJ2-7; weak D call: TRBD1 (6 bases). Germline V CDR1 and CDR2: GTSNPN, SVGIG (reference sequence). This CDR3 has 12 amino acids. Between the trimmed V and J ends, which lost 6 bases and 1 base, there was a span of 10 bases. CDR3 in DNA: TGTGCCTGCGCACAGGGATCCTACGAGCAGTACTTC. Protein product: CACAQGSYEQYF.

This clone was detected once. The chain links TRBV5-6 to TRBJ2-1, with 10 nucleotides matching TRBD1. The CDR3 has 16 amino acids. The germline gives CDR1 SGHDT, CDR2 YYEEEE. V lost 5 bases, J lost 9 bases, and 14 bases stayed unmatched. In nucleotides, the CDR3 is TGTGCCAGCAGATTCGAGGGAGACAGGGGGCTAAGTGAGCAGTTCTTC. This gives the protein CASRFEGDRGLSEQFF.

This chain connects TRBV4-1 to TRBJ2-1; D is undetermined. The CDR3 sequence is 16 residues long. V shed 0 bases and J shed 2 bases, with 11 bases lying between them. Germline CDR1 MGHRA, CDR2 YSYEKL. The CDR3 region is CASSQDLTYAYNEQFF. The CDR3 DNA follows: TGCGCCAGCAGCCAAGATTTGACTTATGCCTACAATGAGCAGTTCTTC.

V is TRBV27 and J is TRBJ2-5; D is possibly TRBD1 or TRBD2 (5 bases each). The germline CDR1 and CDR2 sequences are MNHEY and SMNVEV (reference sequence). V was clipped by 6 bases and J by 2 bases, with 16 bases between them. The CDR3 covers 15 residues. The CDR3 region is CASRLGTVEQETQYF. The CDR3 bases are TGTGCCAGCAGACTCGGGACCGTGGAACAAGAGACCCAGTACTTC.